Following are 5 T cell receptor beta chains from one sample sequenced in a study of shared clonotypes between healthy human individuals. Naive CD8 isolation took CD45RO-negative cells positively selected for CCR7 and excluded terminally differentiated effector memory CD45RA+ cells. The data were produced by immunoSEQ multiplex PCR, yet TCRdb's version contains in-frame clones alone and is incomplete. The data contain around 2.1 million clones, 90% to 95% of them singletons. Sequenced material: naive CD8+ T cells from PBMCs. These receptors all come from a man between 18 and 29 years old in good health. Some clones in this sample may be carry-over from other donors' samples.

This clone has only one observation. The sample holds other DNA sequences that translate to the same CDR3. In DNA form, the CDR3 reads TGTGCCAGCAGCCCGGCGGGTGGCACTGAAGCTTTCTTT. As protein: CASSPAGGTEAFF. J is TRBJ1-1 and V is TRBV27; D not certain. The CDR3 extends over 13 amino acids. In germline, CDR1 is MNHEY, CDR2 SMNVEV (reference sequence). V dropped 6 bases and J dropped 4 bases, with 12 bases sitting between them.

The table lists this clone with a count of one. The rearrangement uses TRBV13 and TRBJ2-7; the match to TRBD2 covers 9 bases. V was clipped by 5 bases and J by 5 bases; unmatched bases: 10. CDR3 size: 15 residues. Germline lookup yields CDR1 PRHDT and CDR2 FYEKMQ (reference sequence). The DNA of the CDR3 is TGTGCCAGCAGCCACCGGGGACTAGCCCGTCACGAGCAGTACTTC. It encodes CASSHRGLARHEQYF.

This clone occurred once. The V gene is TRBV2, the J gene TRBJ2-1; D is uncertain. Trimming left V 6 bases short and J 7 bases short, with 10 bases between. This CDR3 has 12 residues. The V gene's germline CDR1 is SNHLY and CDR2 FYNNEI. CDR3 sequence: CASRPTGNEQFF. In DNA form, the CDR3 reads TGTGCCAGCAGACCGACCGGGAATGAGCAGTTCTTC.

The chain couples TRBV29-1 to TRBJ2-7; D is uncertain. With 4 bases removed from V and 3 bases from J, the gap between germline ends came to 10 bases. Germline CDR1 is SQVTM and CDR2 is ANQGSEA. This CDR3 spans 12 amino acids. As DNA, the CDR3 is TGCAGCGTTGCCCAGGATAACTACGAGCAGTACTTC. Amino acid sequence: CSVAQDNYEQYF.

Of note for this clone: Other DNA sequences within the sample encode an identical CDR3. This sequence joins TRBV14 and TRBJ2-7, with a possible D match to TRBD2 (5 bases). The germline CDR1 and CDR2 sequences are SGHDN and FVKESK. Trimming removed 0 bases from V and 0 bases from J, with 9 bases in between. This CDR3 has 15 residues. The CDR3 DNA is TGTGCCAGCAGCCAAGAGGCGGGTTACTCCTACGAGCAGTACTTC. Residues: CASSQEAGYSYEQYF.